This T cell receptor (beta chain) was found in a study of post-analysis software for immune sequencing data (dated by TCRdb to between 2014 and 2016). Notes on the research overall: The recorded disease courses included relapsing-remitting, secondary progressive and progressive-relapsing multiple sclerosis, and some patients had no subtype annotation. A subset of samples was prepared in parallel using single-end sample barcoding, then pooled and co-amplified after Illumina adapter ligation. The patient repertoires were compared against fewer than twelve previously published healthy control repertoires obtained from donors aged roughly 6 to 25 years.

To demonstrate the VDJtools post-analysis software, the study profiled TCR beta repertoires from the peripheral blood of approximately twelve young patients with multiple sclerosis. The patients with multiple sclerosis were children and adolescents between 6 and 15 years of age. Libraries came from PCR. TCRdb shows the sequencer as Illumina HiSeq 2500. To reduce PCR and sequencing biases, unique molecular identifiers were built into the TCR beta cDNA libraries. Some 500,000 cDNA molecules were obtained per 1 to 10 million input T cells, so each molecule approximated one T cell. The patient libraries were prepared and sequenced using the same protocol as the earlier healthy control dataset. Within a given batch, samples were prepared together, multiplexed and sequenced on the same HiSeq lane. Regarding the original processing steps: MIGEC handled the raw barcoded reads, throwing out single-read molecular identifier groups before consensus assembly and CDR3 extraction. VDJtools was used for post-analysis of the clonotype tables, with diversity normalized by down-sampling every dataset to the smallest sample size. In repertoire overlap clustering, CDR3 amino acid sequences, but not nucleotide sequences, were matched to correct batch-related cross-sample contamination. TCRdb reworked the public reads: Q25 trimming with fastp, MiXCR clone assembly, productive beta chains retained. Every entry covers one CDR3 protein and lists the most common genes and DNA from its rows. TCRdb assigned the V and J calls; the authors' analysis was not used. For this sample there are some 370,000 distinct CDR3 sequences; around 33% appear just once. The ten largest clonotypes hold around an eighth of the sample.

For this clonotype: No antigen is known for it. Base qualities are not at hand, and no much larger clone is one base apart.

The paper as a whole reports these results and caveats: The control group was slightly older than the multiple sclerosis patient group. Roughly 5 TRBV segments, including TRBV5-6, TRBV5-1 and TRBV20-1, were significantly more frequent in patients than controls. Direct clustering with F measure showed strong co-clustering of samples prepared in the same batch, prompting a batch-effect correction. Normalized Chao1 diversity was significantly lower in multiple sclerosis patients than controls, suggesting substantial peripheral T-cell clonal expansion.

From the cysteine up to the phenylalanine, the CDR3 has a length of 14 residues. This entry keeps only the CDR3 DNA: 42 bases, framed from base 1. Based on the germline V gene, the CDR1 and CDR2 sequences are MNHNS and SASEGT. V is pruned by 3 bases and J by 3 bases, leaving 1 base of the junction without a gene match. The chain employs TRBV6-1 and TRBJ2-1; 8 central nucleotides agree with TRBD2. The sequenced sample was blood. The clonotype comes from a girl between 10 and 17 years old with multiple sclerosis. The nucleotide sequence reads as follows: TGTGCCAGCAGTGACGGGGGGGACTACAATGAGCAGTTCTTC. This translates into CASSDGGDYNEQFF.